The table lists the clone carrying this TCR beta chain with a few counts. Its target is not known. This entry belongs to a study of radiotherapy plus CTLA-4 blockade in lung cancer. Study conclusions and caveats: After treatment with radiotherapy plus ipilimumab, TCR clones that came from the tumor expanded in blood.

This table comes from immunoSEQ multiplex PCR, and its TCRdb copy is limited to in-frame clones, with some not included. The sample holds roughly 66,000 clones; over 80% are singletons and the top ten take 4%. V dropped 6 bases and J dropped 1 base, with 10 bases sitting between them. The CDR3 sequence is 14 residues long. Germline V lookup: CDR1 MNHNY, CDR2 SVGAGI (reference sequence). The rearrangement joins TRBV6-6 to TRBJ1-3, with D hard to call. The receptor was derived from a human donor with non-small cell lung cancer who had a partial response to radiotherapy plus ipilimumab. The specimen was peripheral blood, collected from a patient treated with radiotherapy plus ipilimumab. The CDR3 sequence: CASRSEESGNTIYF. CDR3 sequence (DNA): TGTGCCAGCAGATCCGAGGAATCTGGAAACACCATATATTTT.